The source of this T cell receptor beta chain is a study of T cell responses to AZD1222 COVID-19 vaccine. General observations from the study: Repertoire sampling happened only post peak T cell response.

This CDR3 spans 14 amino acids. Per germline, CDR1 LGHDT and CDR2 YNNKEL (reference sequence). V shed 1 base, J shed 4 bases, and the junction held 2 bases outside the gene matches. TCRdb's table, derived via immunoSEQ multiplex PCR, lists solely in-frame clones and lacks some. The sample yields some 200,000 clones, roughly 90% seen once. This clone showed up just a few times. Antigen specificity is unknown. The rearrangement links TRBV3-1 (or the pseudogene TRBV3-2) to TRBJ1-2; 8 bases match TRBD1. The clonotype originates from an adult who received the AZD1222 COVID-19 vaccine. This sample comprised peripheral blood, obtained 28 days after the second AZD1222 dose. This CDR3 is CASSQGQGAYGYTF. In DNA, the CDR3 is TGTGCCAGCAGCCAAGGGCAGGGGGCCTATGGCTACACCTTC.